These 20 T cell receptor beta chains originate from one sample sequenced in a study of blood T cell repertoires in COVID-19. TCRdb's copy holds only in-frame clones and misses some; the assay was immunoSEQ multiplex PCR. The profile shows just over 650,000 clones, more than 80% of them singletons. Input material: peripheral blood. These receptors were taken from a woman aged 18-30 years with acute or convalescent COVID-19.

The CDR3 region has the DNA TGTGCCAGCAAGGAGGTAGATACGCAGTATTTT. Translating it yields CASKEVDTQYF. The chain couples TRBV2 to TRBJ2-3, with a weak D call TRBD2 (5 bases). This CDR3 is 11 amino acids long. V was pared by 7 bases and J by 5 bases, with 7 bases between. Germline V gives CDR1 SNHLY, CDR2 FYNNEI.

The rearrangement uses TRBV27 and TRBJ1-1; D may be TRBD1 (5 bases). This CDR3 comprises 13 residues. The germline CDR1 and CDR2 sequences are MNHEY and SMNVEV (reference sequence). V lost 6 bases, J lost 8 bases, and 16 bases lay in between. This CDR3 reads CASSRPGGPEAFF. In DNA form, the CDR3 reads TGTGCCAGCAGCCGTCCCGGGGGACCCGAAGCTTTCTTT.

The chain uses TRBV21-1 and TRBJ2-7; TRBD2 is the table's D call and was not checked against the DNA. TRBV21-1 has pseudogene status. CDR3 size: 13 residues. The CDR3: CASSLAPGYEQYF. Written as DNA, the CDR3 is TGTGCCAGCAGCCTGGCACCGGGGTACGAGCAGTACTTC.

J is TRBJ2-5 and V is TRBV5-4, with TRBD2 matching over 7 bases. In germline, CDR1 is SGHNT, CDR2 YYREEE (reference sequence). The junction had 5 bases not matched to a gene; V was cut back by 3 bases and J by 12 bases. The CDR3 is 11 amino acids. The CDR3 spells CASSSPAGKYF. The CDR3, as DNA: TGTGCCAGCAGCTCTCCAGCGGGGAAGTACTTC.

The rearrangement links TRBV6-1 to TRBJ2-7, with TRBD1 as a possible D gene (6 bases). CDR1 and CDR2 (germline): MNHNS, SASEGT. CDR3 size: 15 residues. V gave up 0 bases and J gave up 3 bases, with 12 bases separating them. The CDR3 region has the DNA TGTGCCAGCAGTGAAGCGTGGACAGACCTCTACGAGCAGTACTTC. Its protein is CASSEAWTDLYEQYF.

The chain combines TRBV5-1 with TRBJ1-2, with D maybe TRBD1 (6 bases). The CDR3 has 15 amino acids. V gave up 4 bases and J gave up 5 bases, with 18 bases separating them. CDR1 and CDR2 from the germline V gene are SGHRS and YFSETQ. The DNA of the CDR3 is TGCGCCAGCAGCCGTTCCCTCGACAGGTATTATGGCTACACCTTC. It encodes CASSRSLDRYYGYTF.

The chain uses TRBV29-1 and TRBJ1-2; D is unclear. This CDR3 contains 14 residues. The V and J ends lost 4 bases and 8 bases respectively, with 20 bases between them. CDR1 and CDR2 from the germline V gene are SQVTM and ANQGSEA. DNA for the CDR3: TGCAGCGTTGCCCATACCGCACATTTGGAGGGCTACACCTTC. It translates to CSVAHTAHLEGYTF.

This chain joins TRBV5-1 and TRBJ1-2; possible D gene TRBD1, 5 bases. This CDR3 contains 14 residues. V was cut by 0 bases and J by 1 base, with 7 bases left in between. Germline V gene sequence: CDR1 SGHRS, CDR2 YFSETQ. The CDR3 sequence is CASSLGQNNYGYTF. CDR3 coding DNA: TGCGCCAGCAGCTTGGGACAGAATAACTATGGCTACACCTTC. Together with reference TRBV5-1 and TRBJ1-2, the CDR3 gives the full variable domain: KAGVTQTPRYLIKTRGQQVTLSCSPISGHRSVSWYQQTPGQGLQFLFEYFSETQRNKGNFPGRFSGRQFSNSRSEMNVSTLELGDSALYLCASSLGQNNYGYTFGSGTRLTVV.

The chain is built from TRBV4-3 and TRBJ1-5, with D unclear. V lost 0 bases to trimming and J lost 6 bases, with 6 bases between them. In germline, CDR1 is LGHNA, CDR2 YSLEER. CDR3 length: 13 amino acids. CDR3 sequence: CASSQDLSQPQHF. In DNA, the CDR3 is TGCGCCAGCAGCCAAGATTTGAGTCAGCCCCAGCATTTT.

The V and J genes are TRBV29-1 and TRBJ1-2, with a possible D match to TRBD1 (5 bases). Trimming removed 5 bases from V and 8 bases from J, with 15 bases in between. The CDR3 loop spans 12 amino acids. Germline CDR1 and CDR2: SQVTM and ANQGSEA. As DNA, the CDR3 is TGCAGCGTTTCCGGGGGAACCTTCGGCTACACCTTC. This sequence encodes CSVSGGTFGYTF. The full variable domain, rest sourced from reference TRBV29-1 and TRBJ1-2, is SAVISQKPSRDICQRGTSLTIQCQVDSQVTMMFWYRQQPGQSLTLIATANQGSEATYESGFVIDKFPISRPNLTFSTLTVSNMSPEDSSIYLCSVSGGTFGYTFGSGTRLTVV.

This chain connects TRBV7-3 to TRBJ1-1, with D perhaps TRBD1 (5 bases). The CDR3 sequence is 13 residues long. In germline, CDR1 is SGHTA, CDR2 FQGTGA. Trimming left V 3 bases short and J 4 bases short, with 9 bases between. The CDR3 nucleotides read TGTGCCAGCAGCTTCCGGGGGGGCACTGAAGCTTTCTTT. The encoded protein is CASSFRGGTEAFF.

J is TRBJ1-5 and V is TRBV19; 7 positions match TRBD1. V was pared by 4 bases and J by 6 bases, with 6 bases of the junction left unmatched. Germline-derived CDR1 and CDR2 are LNHDA and SQIVND (reference sequence). There are 14 residues in the CDR3. This CDR3 is CASSTPTGRQPQHF. CDR3 bases: TGTGCCAGTAGTACACCGACAGGGCGTCAGCCCCAGCATTTT.

This sequence joins TRBV30 and TRBJ1-5, with 11 nucleotides matching TRBD1. J lost 9 bases, V lost 2 bases, and 12 bases had no gene match. The CDR3 sequence is 16 residues long. Germline values: CDR1 GTSNPN, CDR2 SVGIG (reference sequence). CDR3 nucleotide sequence: TGTGCCTGGAGTTCTTCGGACAGGGGGCTGTGGAGGCCCCAGCATTTT. Protein sequence: CAWSSSDRGLWRPQHF.

The chain employs TRBV28 and TRBJ1-5, with D unclear. V shed 5 bases and J shed 3 bases, with 5 bases lying between them. This CDR3 region has 12 residues. CDR1 is MDHEN and CDR2 is SYDVKM in the germline V gene. CDR3 sequence: CASSTNNQPQHF. As DNA, the CDR3 is TGTGCCAGCAGTACAAACAATCAGCCCCAGCATTTT.

This sequence joins TRBV4-2 and TRBJ2-7; 7 nucleotides line up with TRBD1. Looked up from germline, CDR1 is LGHNA and CDR2 is YNFKEQ. The CDR3 consists of 14 residues. The trim removed 3 bases at V and 3 bases at J, leaving 5 bases unmatched. The CDR3 sequence is CASSHRDRDYEQYF. CDR3 coding DNA: TGTGCCAGCAGCCACCGGGACAGAGACTACGAGCAGTACTTC.

The rearrangement links TRBV4-3 to TRBJ1-3; D remains ambiguous. The ends were cut back, 6 bases at V and 7 bases at J, with 16 bases in the middle. CDR1 is LGHNA, CDR2 YSLEER, per germline. The CDR3 is 14 residues long. CDR3 region: CASSRERTGNTIYF. CDR3 bases: TGCGCCAGCAGTAGAGAAAGGACGGGGAACACCATATATTTT.

This clone was counted a single time. This rearrangement joins TRBV5-1 to TRBJ2-5, with D possibly being TRBD1 (8 bases). This CDR3 spans 15 amino acids. Germline V lookup: CDR1 SGHRS, CDR2 YFSETQ. V gave up 1 base and J gave up 2 bases, with 12 bases separating them. This CDR3 is CASSLNRGGQETQYF. CDR3 DNA sequence: TGCGCCAGCAGCTTGAACAGGGGGGGACAAGAGACCCAGTACTTC.

The gene calls are TRBV7-8 and TRBJ2-7; 11 bases map to TRBD1. The CDR3 has 16 amino acids. V gave up 0 bases and J gave up 5 bases; unmatched junction bases: 6. Germline V gives CDR1 SGHVS, CDR2 FQNEAQ. The CDR3: CASSLAIGTGGDEQYF. The DNA for the CDR3 is TGTGCCAGCAGCTTAGCGATAGGGACAGGGGGTGACGAGCAGTACTTC.

This clone showed up just once. The V call is TRBV29-1, the J call TRBJ1-1; 7 nucleotides line up with TRBD1. V lost 7 bases to trimming and J lost 4 bases; unmatched junction nucleotides: 9. The CDR3 is 13 amino acids. The germline CDR1 and CDR2 sequences are SQVTM and ANQGSEA. The CDR3 coding sequence is TGCAGCGATATGACAGGGATTGGCACTGAAGCTTTCTTT. The encoded protein is CSDMTGIGTEAFF.

The chain joins TRBV6-5 to TRBJ1-1; 10 bases line up with TRBD1. This CDR3 has 12 amino acids. Germline CDR1 is MNHEY and CDR2 is SVGAGI. V shed 8 bases, J shed 10 bases, and the junction held 7 bases outside the gene matches. The CDR3 DNA follows: TGTGCCAGCTTGGGACAGGGGTATGTAGCTTTCTTT. This sequence encodes CASLGQGYVAFF.